These 7 T cell receptor beta chains came from one sample sequenced in a study of radiation and T cells in renal cell carcinoma. Described time point: blood 4 weeks post-SBRT, at nephrectomy. Treatment denoted: 15 Gy SBRT to primary tumor, nephrectomy 4 weeks later. Generated by immunoSEQ multiplex PCR, the TCRdb table keeps only in-frame clones and is missing some. Here the sample spans 120,000 to 150,000 clones, around 88% being singletons. The source was blood, collected from a patient whose treatment included radiotherapy and nephrectomy. The receptors derive from a woman aged 50 to 60 with renal cell carcinoma.

The chain couples TRBV10-3 to TRBJ2-7; D remains unclear. Germline-derived CDR1 and CDR2 are ENHRY and SYGVKD. V was clipped by 6 bases and J by 4 bases, with 7 bases between them. CDR3 length equals 11 residues. DNA of the CDR3: TGTGCCATCAGCCCATCGTACGAGCAGTACTTC. Translating it yields CAISPSYEQYF.

The chain uses TRBV5-1 and TRBJ2-7; maybe TRBD1 (6 bases). CDR3 length: 12 residues. Germline V gene lookup returns CDR1 SGHRS and CDR2 YFSETQ. Trimming shortened V by 7 bases and J by 2 bases, and 10 bases separated the two germline ends. This chain's CDR3 is CASGDTAYEQYF. CDR3 nucleotides: TGCGCCAGCGGGGACACCGCCTACGAGCAGTACTTC.

The chain recombines TRBV2 with TRBJ2-2; D is possibly TRBD1 or TRBD2 (6 bases each). The CDR3 consists of 13 residues. CDR1 is SNHLY, CDR2 FYNNEI, per germline. V was shortened by 9 bases and J by 6 bases, with 14 bases between the two germline ends. CDR3 DNA: TGTGCCAGTCGGGGGCTCGGGTCCGGGGAGCTGTTTTTT. It is translated as CASRGLGSGELFF.

This chain connects TRBV7-9 to TRBJ1-1, with D perhaps matching TRBD1 (6 bases). Trimming removed 2 bases at V and 0 bases at J, with 10 bases between. The CDR3 runs 15 residues. In germline, CDR1 is SEHNR, CDR2 FQNEAQ (reference sequence). In DNA, the CDR3 is TGTGCCAGCAGCTTATCAGGGGATATGAACACTGAAGCTTTCTTT. It codes for CASSLSGDMNTEAFF.

This clone has only one observation. The chain carries TRBV7-9 and TRBJ2-1; no clear D. There are 12 residues in the CDR3. V was shortened by 8 bases and J by 4 bases, with 9 bases between the two germline ends. Germline V gene data show CDR1 as SEHNR and CDR2 as FQNEAQ (reference sequence). The CDR3 coding sequence is TGTGCCAGCCACGACCTTTACAATGAGCAGTTCTTC. Translation gives CASHDLYNEQFF. Full variable domain (rest looked up from reference TRBV7-9 and TRBJ2-1): DTGVSQNPRHKITKRGQNVTFRCDPISEHNRLYWYRQTLGQGPEFLTYFQNEAQLEKSRLLSDRFSAERPKGSFSTLEIQRTEQGDSAMYLCASHDLYNEQFFGPGTRLTVL.

This clone was observed a few times. The J gene is TRBJ1-1, the V gene TRBV5-6; D is unclear. Trimming stripped 4 bases from V and 10 bases from J, with 11 bases between. CDR3 length equals 11 residues. The germline V gene has CDR1 SGHDT and CDR2 YYEEEE. The CDR3 region is CASSLNEGAFF. For the CDR3, the DNA is TGTGCCAGCAGCCTAAACGAGGGAGCTTTCTTT.

The chain joins TRBV5-1 to TRBJ2-5; D could derive from TRBD1 or TRBD2 (7 bases each). This CDR3 spans 14 amino acids. The germline V gene encodes CDR1 SGHRS and CDR2 YFSETQ. Trimming removed 4 bases at V and 3 bases at J, with 13 bases between. DNA for the CDR3: TGCGCCAGCAGCATACAGGGGAGGGAAGAGACCCAGTACTTC. As protein: CASSIQGREETQYF.